One and the same sample provided the 20 T cell receptor beta chains below, sequenced in a study of shared clonotypes between healthy human individuals (dated by TCRdb to the early 2020s). Library construction relied on the immunoSEQ multiplex PCR assay. This is the immuneACCESS table as TCRdb keeps it, with only in-frame sequences that have V and J called. A part of the clones is gone; compared with another copy, unresolved V genes explain less than half, and the rest is unexplained. This sample holds over a million clones; more than 60% were observed only once. The ten biggest clones cover 1.5% of the sample. The sequenced sample was memory CD4+ T cells sorted from blood. The cell subset or site label, as the study defines it: CD45RA-negative fraction. These TCRs come from a man aged 18 to 30 in good health.

This chain links TRBV7-2 with TRBJ2-3; D unclear. Per germline, CDR1 SGHTA and CDR2 FQGNSA. Trimming pared 0 bases from V and 2 bases from J, leaving 9 bases between. There are 15 residues in the CDR3. CDR3 region: CASSLAGKSTDTQYF. CDR3 coding DNA: TGTGCCAGCAGCTTAGCGGGTAAATCCACAGATACGCAGTATTTT.

CDR3 region: CASRRAQNSGNTIYF. In DNA, the CDR3 is TGTGCCAGCAGGAGAGCACAGAACTCTGGAAACACCATATATTTT. The V and J genes are TRBV2 and TRBJ1-3; D is unclear. The ends were cut back, 6 bases at V and 0 bases at J, with 12 bases in the middle. This CDR3 contains 15 residues. CDR1 and CDR2 from the germline V gene are SNHLY and FYNNEI.

The rearrangement links TRBV5-6 to TRBJ2-7; 10 bases map to TRBD2. CDR3 length equals 17 residues. The trim removed 0 bases at V and 1 base at J, leaving 7 bases unmatched. The germline V gene encodes CDR1 SGHDT and CDR2 YYEEEE. The CDR3 DNA reads as TGTGCCAGCAGCTTGGTGGGGGGACTAGCGCGGTCCTACGAGCAGTACTTC. Residues: CASSLVGGLARSYEQYF.

In regard to this clone: Distinct nucleotide sequences in the sample also encode this CDR3. The V call is TRBV5-4, the J call TRBJ2-1; weak D call: TRBD2 (6 bases). Germline CDR1 and CDR2: SGHNT and YYREEE (reference sequence). This CDR3 contains 15 residues. V was shortened by 8 bases and J by 1 base, with 16 bases between the two germline ends. DNA for the CDR3: TGTGCCAGTTCTCTCCCTGGGGGGTCCTACAATGAGCAGTTCTTC. Translating it yields CASSLPGGSYNEQFF.

This sequence joins TRBV5-1 and TRBJ2-5, with TRBD1 matching 7 bases. This CDR3 has 15 amino acids. The V gene's germline CDR1 is SGHRS and CDR2 YFSETQ. With 4 bases clipped from V and 5 bases from J, the junction kept 11 bases outside the gene matches. DNA for the CDR3: TGCGCCAGCAGCACCCAAGGACAGGTGAAGGAGACCCAGTACTTC. Its translation: CASSTQGQVKETQYF.

The chain employs TRBV5-1 and TRBJ2-1; 8 bases align to TRBD2. Germline V gene sequence: CDR1 SGHRS, CDR2 YFSETQ. Trimming took 3 bases from V and 12 from J; bases not matched to a gene: 20. The CDR3 has 17 residues. CDR3 sequence: CASSSAPGAGVSFGQFF. In nucleotides, the CDR3 is TGCGCCAGCAGCTCGGCGCCGGGAGCGGGAGTCTCGTTTGGGCAGTTCTTC.

This clone occurred a few times. V usage is TRBV11-3 and J usage is TRBJ1-1; D uncertain. The ends were cut back, 5 bases at V and 1 base at J, with 17 bases in the middle. Germline CDR1 SGHNT, CDR2 YENEEA. CDR3 length equals 16 residues. The CDR3 is CASSTSFGRENTEAFF. In nucleotides, the CDR3 is TGTGCCAGCAGCACATCCTTTGGTCGCGAGAACACTGAAGCTTTCTTT.

This chain links TRBV13 with TRBJ1-2; tentative D call: TRBD1 (5 bases). CDR1 and CDR2 from the germline V gene are PRHDT and FYEKMQ (reference sequence). CDR3 length: 18 residues. V lost 5 bases to trimming and J lost 0 bases, with 22 bases between them. The CDR3, as DNA: TGTGCCAGCAGCAACCCGGTAACCTCCGGGACGGCTAACTATGGCTACACCTTC. This translates into CASSNPVTSGTANYGYTF.

J is TRBJ2-2 and V is TRBV18; a possible D gene is TRBD1 (6 bases). Trimming took off 3 bases at V and 3 bases at J, with 14 bases between the two ends. Germline V gene sequence: CDR1 KGHSH, CDR2 LQKENI. The CDR3 sequence is 16 residues long. The CDR3 spells CASSPQGRGYTGELFF. CDR3 nucleotide sequence: TGTGCCAGCTCACCTCAGGGGCGTGGGTACACCGGGGAGCTGTTTTTT. The full variable domain, its missing parts supplied by reference TRBV18 and TRBJ2-2, is NAGVMQNPRHLVRRRGQEARLRCSPMKGHSHVYWYRQLPEEGLKFMVYLQKENIIDESGMPKERFSAEFPKEGPSILRIQQVVRGDSAAYFCASSPQGRGYTGELFFGEGSRLTVL.

This rearrangement joins TRBV5-4 to TRBJ2-5, with D possibly being TRBD1 (6 bases). Trimming took 1 base from V and 5 from J, leaving 15 bases between them. The germline gives CDR1 SGHNT, CDR2 YYREEE (reference sequence). The CDR3 contains 15 residues. CDR3 loop: CASSLKGTQAETQYF. The CDR3 DNA reads TGTGCCAGCAGCTTGAAAGGGACACAGGCGGAGACCCAGTACTTC.

The chain employs TRBV4-1 and TRBJ1-1; no firm D call. CDR3 size: 14 residues. Looked up from germline, CDR1 is MGHRA and CDR2 is YSYEKL. V lost 1 base to trimming and J lost 5 bases, with 11 bases between them. DNA for the CDR3: TGCGCCAGCAGCCAAGGTGGGCGGCCGACTGAAGCTTTCTTT. Its protein is CASSQGGRPTEAFF.

The chain couples TRBV6-1 to TRBJ1-4, with D possibly TRBD1 on 6 matching bases. The V end was cut by 6 bases, the J end by 7 bases, with 12 bases between. The CDR3 totals 13 residues. CDR1 and CDR2 (germline): MNHNS, SASEGT. The CDR3 DNA follows: TGTGCCAGCAGACAGGGAGGGTTTGAAAAACTGTTTTTT. Residues: CASRQGGFEKLFF.

The rearrangement uses TRBV5-4 and TRBJ2-5; 8 bases are shared with TRBD1. There are 15 residues in the CDR3. V trimming: 0 bases; J trimming: 4 bases; junction bases outside the gene matches: 5. Germline CDR1 reads SGHNT; CDR2 reads YYREEE (reference sequence). The CDR3 reads CASSLGQGTGETQYF. The CDR3 DNA is TGTGCCAGCAGCTTGGGACAGGGGACGGGAGAGACCCAGTACTTC.

This clone showed up just a few times. V is TRBV5-4 and J is TRBJ1-1, with D unresolved. Germline-derived CDR1 and CDR2 are SGHNT and YYREEE (reference sequence). This CDR3 has 11 amino acids. V lost 0 bases and J 3 bases, leaving 0 bases between the germline ends. CDR3: CASSLDTEAFF. CDR3 nucleotide sequence: TGTGCCAGCAGCTTGGACACTGAAGCTTTCTTT.

V usage is TRBV7-2 and J usage is TRBJ2-7; possible D gene TRBD2, 5 bases. Germline V gives CDR1 SGHTA, CDR2 FQGNSA. V lost 2 bases to trimming and J lost 2 bases, with 7 bases between them. This CDR3 is built from 13 residues. DNA for the CDR3: TGTGCCAGCAGCTTACAGCGGACCTACGAGCAGTACTTC. Its translation is CASSLQRTYEQYF. Combining the CDR3 with reference TRBV7-2 and TRBJ2-7 gives the whole variable domain GAGVSQSPSNKVTEKGKDVELRCDPISGHTALYWYRQSLGQGLEFLIYFQGNSAPDKSGLPSDRFSAERTGGSVSTLTIQRTQQEDSAVYLCASSLQRTYEQYFGPGTRLTVT.

The V gene is TRBV19, the J gene TRBJ1-6, with 7 bases identical to TRBD1. The germline CDR1 and CDR2 sequences are LNHDA and SQIVND (reference sequence). With 4 bases clipped from V and 7 bases from J, the junction kept 10 bases outside the gene matches. CDR3 length equals 16 residues. This CDR3 reads CASSTKGQALNSPLHF. In DNA form, the CDR3 reads TGTGCCAGTAGTACCAAAGGACAGGCCCTAAATTCACCCCTCCACTTT.

This chain uses TRBV7-9 with TRBJ2-1; D is perhaps TRBD2 (7 bases). V was shortened by 3 bases and J by 4 bases, with 16 bases between the two germline ends. Germline V gives CDR1 SEHNR, CDR2 FQNEAQ (reference sequence). The CDR3 runs to 16 residues. The CDR3 DNA is TGTGCCAGCAGCTTCGTTGGGGGGGCGAGTTACAATGAGCAGTTCTTC. It translates to CASSFVGGASYNEQFF.

The chain recombines TRBV7-9 with TRBJ2-2, with TRBD2 identical over 8 bases. The germline V gene has CDR1 SEHNR and CDR2 FQNEAQ (reference sequence). The CDR3 is 17 residues long. Trimming took 4 bases from V and 2 from J; bases not matched to a gene: 9. The CDR3 loop is CASSSRGAGGNTGELFF. DNA for the CDR3: TGTGCCAGCAGCTCCAGAGGGGCGGGGGGTAACACCGGGGAGCTGTTTTTT.

The sample holds one count of this clone. This chain connects TRBV7-9 to TRBJ2-1, with 7 bases fitting TRBD2. CDR3 size: 16 residues. The V gene's germline CDR1 is SEHNR and CDR2 FQNEAQ (reference sequence). V lost 5 bases and J lost 7; bases outside the gene matches: 14. CDR3 sequence reads: CASSMRGRSGANEQFF. CDR3 bases: TGTGCCAGCAGCATGAGGGGTAGGAGCGGGGCAAATGAGCAGTTCTTC.

This chain joins TRBV18 and TRBJ2-7, with TRBD1 matching over 9 bases. V was clipped by 2 bases and J by 6 bases; unmatched bases: 5. Per the germline V gene, CDR1 is KGHSH and CDR2 is LQKENI. This CDR3 spans 14 amino acids. The chain's CDR3 is CASSPVGQGAEQYF. The DNA of the CDR3 is TGTGCCAGCTCACCAGTGGGACAGGGTGCCGAGCAGTACTTC.